The 4 T cell receptor beta chains given below trace back to one sample, sequenced in a study of cytomegalovirus exposure and HLA in healthy donors. The table came from immunoSEQ multiplex PCR; TCRdb's copy has only in-frame clones and leaves some out. Of about 76,000 clones listed, 94% were seen once; the top ten hold about 1.4%. The material sequenced was PBMCs. Receptors were obtained from a man younger than 35 in good health and CMV-seropositive.

This chain connects TRBV18 to TRBJ2-1; TRBD2 is a possible D gene (6 bases). This CDR3 has 17 residues. The V gene lost 0 bases and the J gene lost 8 bases, with 20 bases spanning the gap. Germline loops: CDR1 KGHSH, CDR2 LQKENI. CDR3 DNA: TGTGCCAGCTCACCACCGTTCGGAACGGGAGTACTCTATGAGCAGTTCTTC. It encodes CASSPPFGTGVLYEQFF. Full variable domain (outside the CDR3, taken from reference TRBV18 and TRBJ2-1): NAGVMQNPRHLVRRRGQEARLRCSPMKGHSHVYWYRQLPEEGLKFMVYLQKENIIDESGMPKERFSAEFPKEGPSILRIQQVVRGDSAAYFCASSPPFGTGVLYEQFFGPGTRLTVL.

The chain links TRBV27 to TRBJ1-2; TRBD1 matches 7 bases. V was pared by 5 bases and J by 4 bases, with 1 base of the junction left unmatched. Looked up from germline, CDR1 is MNHEY and CDR2 is SMNVEV (reference sequence). The CDR3 totals 12 residues. The CDR3 region has the DNA TGTGCCAGCAGTACAGGGGCCTATGGCTACACCTTC. This codes for CASSTGAYGYTF.

The chain combines TRBV9 with TRBJ2-6; the D is unclear. The germline V gene encodes CDR1 SGDLS and CDR2 YYNGEE. Trimming stripped 0 bases from V and 0 bases from J, with 10 bases between. CDR3 length equals 17 residues. The CDR3 here is CASSVGITYSGANVLTF. CDR3 DNA sequence: TGTGCCAGCAGCGTAGGTATAACCTACTCTGGGGCCAACGTCCTGACTTTC. Full variable domain (rest looked up from reference TRBV9 and TRBJ2-6): DSGVTQTPKHLITATGQRVTLRCSPRSGDLSVYWYQQSLDQGLQFLIQYYNGEERAKGNILERFSAQQFPDLHSELNLSSLELGDSALYFCASSVGITYSGANVLTFGAGSRLTVL.

J is TRBJ2-7 and V is TRBV19; tentative D call: TRBD1 (5 bases). The germline CDR1 and CDR2 sequences are LNHDA and SQIVND (reference sequence). Trimming stripped 5 bases from V and 0 bases from J, with 14 bases between. There are 15 residues in the CDR3. This CDR3 reads CASSFSDSDSYEQYF. CDR3 in DNA: TGTGCCAGTAGTTTCTCCGACAGCGACTCCTACGAGCAGTACTTC. The full variable domain, with the rest looked up from reference TRBV19 and TRBJ2-7, is DGGITQSPKYLFRKEGQNVTLSCEQNLNHDAMYWYRQDPGQGLRLIYYSQIVNDFQKGDIAEGYSVSREKKESFPLTVTSAQKNPTAFYLCASSFSDSDSYEQYFGPGTRLTVT.